This T cell receptor (beta chain) was identified during a study of cytomegalovirus exposure and HLA in healthy donors. Donors consisted of healthy bone marrow donors. Points on this clone: The antigen is unknown.

Researchers ran the PCR with 60 Vbeta and 13 Jbeta primers. TCRdb's copy holds only in-frame clones and misses some; the assay was immunoSEQ multiplex PCR. The clone table shows 150,000 or so clones, with the ten largest holding approximately 2.3%. The V gene's germline CDR1 is SGHRS and CDR2 YFSETQ. J lost 2 bases, V lost 3 bases, and 4 bases had no gene match. The length of the CDR3 is 14 residues. General study points: In vitro work confirmed that a few CMV-associated chains recognize CMV antigens. Several of the most significant clusters appeared linked to common viral pathogens, based on a later analysis. A classifier reportedly called cytomegalovirus status with high sensitivity and specificity.

The specimen sequenced was PBMCs. The gene calls are TRBV5-1 and TRBJ1-2; 7 bases map to TRBD1. This receptor was identified in a man aged 25-45 years in good health and CMV-seronegative. CDR3 sequence (DNA): TGCGCCAGCAGCTCCGGGACAGCGAACTATGGCTACACCTTC. Translated, it gives CASSSGTANYGYTF.